Presented here are 2 T cell receptor beta chains from one specimen sequenced in a study of blood T cell repertoires in COVID-19 (dated by TCRdb to the early 2020s). The library was built by means of the immunoSEQ multiplex PCR assay. TCRdb took this table from immuneACCESS and kept in-frame rearrangements with V and J called. Such tables lack part of the clones; where checked against another copy, unresolved V genes explain under half of the gap, and the rest is unexplained. The sample table lists roughly 380,000 clones, 88% of them with a count of one. The ten largest account for 1% of the sample. Sequences were obtained from PBMCs or T cells enriched from blood (not recorded which). These receptors originate from a woman younger than 45 who had been exposed to COVID-19.

The gene calls are TRBV9 and TRBJ2-1; 7 nucleotides match TRBD2. The CDR3 consists of 15 residues. Unmatched junction bases numbered 8, after V lost 0 bases and J lost 8 bases. Germline V gene sequence: CDR1 SGDLS, CDR2 YYNGEE. CDR3 in amino acids: CASSVVGREWDEQFF. The DNA of the CDR3 is TGTGCCAGCAGCGTAGTGGGGCGGGAGTGGGATGAGCAGTTCTTC.

The CDR3 spells CASRGVREGNSPLHF. DNA for the CDR3: TGTGCCAGCAGGGGCGTCAGGGAGGGGAATTCACCCCTCCACTTT. The chain couples TRBV2 to TRBJ1-6, with a tentative D call TRBD1 (5 bases). V lost 6 bases, J lost 7 bases, and 16 bases lay in between. CDR1 is SNHLY and CDR2 is FYNNEI in the germline V gene. This CDR3 has 15 amino acids.